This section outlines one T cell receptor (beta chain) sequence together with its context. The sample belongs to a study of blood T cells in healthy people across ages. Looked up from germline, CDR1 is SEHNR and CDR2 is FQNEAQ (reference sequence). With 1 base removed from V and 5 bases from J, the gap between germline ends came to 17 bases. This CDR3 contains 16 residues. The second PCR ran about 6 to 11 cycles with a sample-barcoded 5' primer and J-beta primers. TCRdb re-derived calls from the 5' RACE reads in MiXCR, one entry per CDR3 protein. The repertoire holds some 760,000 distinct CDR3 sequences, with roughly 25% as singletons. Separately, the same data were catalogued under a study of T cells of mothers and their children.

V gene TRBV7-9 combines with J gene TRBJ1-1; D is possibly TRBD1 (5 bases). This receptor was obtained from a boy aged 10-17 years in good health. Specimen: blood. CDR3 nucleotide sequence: TGTGCCAGCAGCTTAGAGGGGACCTTAAGGGGTACTGAAGCTTTCTTT. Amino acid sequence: CASSLEGTLRGTEAFF. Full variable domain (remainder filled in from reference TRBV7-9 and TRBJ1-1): DTGVSQNPRHKITKRGQNVTFRCDPISEHNRLYWYRQTLGQGPEFLTYFQNEAQLEKSRLLSDRFSAERPKGSFSTLEIQRTEQGDSAMYLCASSLEGTLRGTEAFFGQGTRLTVV.